Given below is one TCR beta chain in context. What it binds is unknown. The authors made TCR cDNA by 5'RACE template switching, adding a universal primer site and UMIs. TCRdb passed the 5' RACE reads through MiXCR, listing each CDR3 protein once. Of about 430,000 distinct CDR3 sequences listed, over 15% are singletons. The source of the sample is a study of T cells after yellow fever vaccination. Study results and limitations: Compared with primary, the secondary response was weaker and peaked at day 5, not 15. Reappearing after the booster were most of the clones from primary vaccination (roughly 96% CD4, roughly 86% CD8). A small share of clonotypes appeared in both CD4 and CD8 compartments.

The germline gives CDR1 SGHTA, CDR2 FQGTGA. Trimming left V 5 bases short and J 1 base short, with 14 bases between. This CDR3 has 16 residues. V gene TRBV7-3 combines with J gene TRBJ2-2; D gene ambiguous. Source: PBMCs, taken before the yellow fever booster vaccination. The TCR sequence derives from a man between 18 and 29 years old who received the YFV17D yellow fever vaccine. The CDR3 sequence is CASSPSAGWNTGELFF. The CDR3 DNA sequence: TGTGCCAGCAGCCCATCCGCCGGGTGGAACACCGGGGAGCTGTTTTTT.